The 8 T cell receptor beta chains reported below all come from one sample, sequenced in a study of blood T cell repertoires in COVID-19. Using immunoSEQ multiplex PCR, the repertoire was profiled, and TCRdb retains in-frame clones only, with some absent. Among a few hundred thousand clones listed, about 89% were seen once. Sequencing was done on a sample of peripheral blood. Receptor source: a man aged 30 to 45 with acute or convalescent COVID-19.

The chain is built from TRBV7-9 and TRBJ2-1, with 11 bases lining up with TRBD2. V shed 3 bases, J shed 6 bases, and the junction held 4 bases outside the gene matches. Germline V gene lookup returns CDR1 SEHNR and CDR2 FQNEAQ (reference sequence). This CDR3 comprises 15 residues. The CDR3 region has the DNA TGTGCCAGCAGCTTTAGCGGGGGGGCAAGCAATGAGCAGTTCTTC. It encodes CASSFSGGASNEQFF.

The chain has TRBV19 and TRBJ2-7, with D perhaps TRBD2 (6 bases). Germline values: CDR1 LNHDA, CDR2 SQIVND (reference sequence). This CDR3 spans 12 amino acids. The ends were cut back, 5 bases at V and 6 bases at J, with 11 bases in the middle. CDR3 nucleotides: TGTGCCAGTAGTGTAAGGGACTCCGAGCAGTACTTC. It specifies CASSVRDSEQYF.

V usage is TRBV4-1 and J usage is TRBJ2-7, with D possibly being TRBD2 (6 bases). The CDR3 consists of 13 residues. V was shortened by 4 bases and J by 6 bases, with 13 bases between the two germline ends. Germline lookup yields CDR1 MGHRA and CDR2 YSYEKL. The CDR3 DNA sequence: TGCGCCAGCAGCCGGGTCCCTAGCGCCGAGCAGTACTTC. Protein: CASSRVPSAEQYF.

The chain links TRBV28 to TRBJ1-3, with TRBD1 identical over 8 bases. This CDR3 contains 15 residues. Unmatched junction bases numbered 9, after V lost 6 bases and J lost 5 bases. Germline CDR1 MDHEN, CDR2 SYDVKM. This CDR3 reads CASRPGQGGRNTIYF. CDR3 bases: TGTGCCAGCAGACCCGGACAGGGCGGGAGAAACACCATATATTTT.

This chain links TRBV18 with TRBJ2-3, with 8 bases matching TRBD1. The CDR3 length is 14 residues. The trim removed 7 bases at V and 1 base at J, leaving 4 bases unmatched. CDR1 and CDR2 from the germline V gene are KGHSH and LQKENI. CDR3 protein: CASLLTGGTDTQYF. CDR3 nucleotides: TGTGCCAGCTTATTGACAGGGGGCACAGATACGCAGTATTTT.

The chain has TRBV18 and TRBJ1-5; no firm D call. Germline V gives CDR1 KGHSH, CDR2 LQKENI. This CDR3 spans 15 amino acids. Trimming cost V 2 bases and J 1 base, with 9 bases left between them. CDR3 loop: CASSPSPGSNQPQHF. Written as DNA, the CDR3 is TGTGCCAGCTCACCATCCCCCGGGAGCAATCAGCCCCAGCATTTT.

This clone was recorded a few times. The CDR3 DNA is TGTGCCTGGACCTCCGGGTTCTACGAGCAGTACTTC. The encoded protein is CAWTSGFYEQYF. The V call is TRBV30, the J call TRBJ2-7; no reliable D call. Per the germline V gene, CDR1 is GTSNPN and CDR2 is SVGIG (reference sequence). The CDR3 totals 12 residues. Trimming removed 4 bases at V and 3 bases at J, with 10 bases between.

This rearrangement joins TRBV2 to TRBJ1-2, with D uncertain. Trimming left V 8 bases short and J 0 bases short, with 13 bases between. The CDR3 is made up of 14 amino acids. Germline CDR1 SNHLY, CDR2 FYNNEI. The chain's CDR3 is CASPLGYSNYGYTF. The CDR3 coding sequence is TGTGCCAGCCCTCTCGGTTACTCTAACTATGGCTACACCTTC.